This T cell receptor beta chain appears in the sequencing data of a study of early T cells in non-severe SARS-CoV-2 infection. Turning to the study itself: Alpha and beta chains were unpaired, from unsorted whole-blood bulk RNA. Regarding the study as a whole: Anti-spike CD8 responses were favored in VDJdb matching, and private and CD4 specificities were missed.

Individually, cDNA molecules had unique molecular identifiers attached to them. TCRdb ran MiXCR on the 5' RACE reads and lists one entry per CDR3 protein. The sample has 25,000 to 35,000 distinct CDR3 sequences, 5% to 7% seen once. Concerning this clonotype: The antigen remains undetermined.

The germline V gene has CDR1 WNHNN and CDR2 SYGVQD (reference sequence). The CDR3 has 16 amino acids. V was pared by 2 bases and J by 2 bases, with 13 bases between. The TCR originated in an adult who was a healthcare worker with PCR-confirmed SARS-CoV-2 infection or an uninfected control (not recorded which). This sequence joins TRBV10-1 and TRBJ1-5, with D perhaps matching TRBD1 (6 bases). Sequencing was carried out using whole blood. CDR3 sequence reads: CASSEPQGLGNQPQHF. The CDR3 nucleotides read TGCGCCAGCAGTGAGCCTCAGGGGTTAGGCAATCAGCCCCAGCATTTT.